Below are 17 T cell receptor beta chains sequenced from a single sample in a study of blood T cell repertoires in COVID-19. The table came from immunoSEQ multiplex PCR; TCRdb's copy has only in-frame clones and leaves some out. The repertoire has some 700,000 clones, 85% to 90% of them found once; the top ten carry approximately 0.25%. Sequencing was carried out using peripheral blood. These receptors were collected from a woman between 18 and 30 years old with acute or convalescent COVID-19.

DNA for the CDR3: TGTGCCAGCACCGCAAAGTCGAACCGCTACAATCAGCCCCAGCATTTT. Translation gives CASTAKSNRYNQPQHF. This chain joins TRBV21-1 and TRBJ1-5. TRBV21-1 is deemed a pseudogene. The CDR3 runs 16 residues.

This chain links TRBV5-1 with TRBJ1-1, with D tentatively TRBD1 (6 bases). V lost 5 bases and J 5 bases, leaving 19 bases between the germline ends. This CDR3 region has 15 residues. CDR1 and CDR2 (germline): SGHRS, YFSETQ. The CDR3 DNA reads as TGCGCCAGCAGTTCGGGACATTTTTCGGAGACTGAAGCTTTCTTT. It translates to CASSSGHFSETEAFF.

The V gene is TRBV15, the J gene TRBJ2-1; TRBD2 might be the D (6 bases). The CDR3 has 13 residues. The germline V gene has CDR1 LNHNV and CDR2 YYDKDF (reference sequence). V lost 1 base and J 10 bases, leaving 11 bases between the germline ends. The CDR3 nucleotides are TGTGCCACCAGCAGAGTTGCAGGGAGGGAGCAGTTCTTC. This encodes CATSRVAGREQFF.

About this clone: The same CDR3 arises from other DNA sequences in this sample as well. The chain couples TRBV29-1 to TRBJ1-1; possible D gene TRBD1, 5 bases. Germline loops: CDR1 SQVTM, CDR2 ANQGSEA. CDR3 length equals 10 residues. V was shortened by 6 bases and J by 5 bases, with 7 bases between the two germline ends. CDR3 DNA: TGCAGCGTCGGGGGGACTGAAGCTTTCTTT. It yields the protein CSVGGTEAFF.

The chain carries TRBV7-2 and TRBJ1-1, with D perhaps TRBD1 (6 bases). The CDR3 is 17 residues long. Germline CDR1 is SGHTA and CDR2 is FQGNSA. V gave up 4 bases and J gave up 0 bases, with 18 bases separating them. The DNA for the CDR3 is TGTGCCAGCAGCTCCATAGGCCAGGGGCCATTGAACACTGAAGCTTTCTTT. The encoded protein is CASSSIGQGPLNTEAFF. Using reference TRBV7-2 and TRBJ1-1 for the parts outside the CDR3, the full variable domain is GAGVSQSPSNKVTEKGKDVELRCDPISGHTALYWYRQSLGQGLEFLIYFQGNSAPDKSGLPSDRFSAERTGGSVSTLTIQRTQQEDSAVYLCASSSIGQGPLNTEAFFGQGTRLTVV.

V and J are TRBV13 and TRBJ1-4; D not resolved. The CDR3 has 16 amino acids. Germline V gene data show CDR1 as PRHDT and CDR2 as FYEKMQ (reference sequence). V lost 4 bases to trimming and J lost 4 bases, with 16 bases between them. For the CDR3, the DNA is TGTGCCAGCAGCTCAGTGACCCGAGGCCTTAATGAAAAACTGTTTTTT. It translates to CASSSVTRGLNEKLFF.

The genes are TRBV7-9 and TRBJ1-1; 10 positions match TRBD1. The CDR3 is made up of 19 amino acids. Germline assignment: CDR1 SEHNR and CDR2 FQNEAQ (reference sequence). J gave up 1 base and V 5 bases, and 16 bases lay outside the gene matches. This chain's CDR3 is CASSNPTDRGRGENTEAFF. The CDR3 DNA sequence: TGTGCCAGCAGCAACCCCACAGACAGGGGGCGCGGTGAGAACACTGAAGCTTTCTTT.

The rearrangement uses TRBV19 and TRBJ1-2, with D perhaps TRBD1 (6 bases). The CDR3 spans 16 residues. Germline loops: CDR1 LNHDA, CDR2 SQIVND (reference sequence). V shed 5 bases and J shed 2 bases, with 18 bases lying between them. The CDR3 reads CASSVTGRGWNYGYTF. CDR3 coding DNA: TGTGCCAGTAGTGTCACAGGGAGGGGTTGGAACTATGGCTACACCTTC.

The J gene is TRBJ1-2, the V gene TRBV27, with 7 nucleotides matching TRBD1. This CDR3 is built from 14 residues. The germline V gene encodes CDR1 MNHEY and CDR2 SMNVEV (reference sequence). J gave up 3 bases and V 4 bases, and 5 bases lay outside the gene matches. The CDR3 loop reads CASSSTGMDYGYTF. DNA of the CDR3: TGTGCCAGCAGTTCGACAGGGATGGACTATGGCTACACCTTC.

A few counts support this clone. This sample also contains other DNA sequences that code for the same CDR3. CDR3 in DNA: TGCGCCAGCAGCTTTCGGGAGAACACTGAAGCTTTCTTT. The encoded protein is CASSFRENTEAFF. V is TRBV5-1 and J is TRBJ1-1; D gene ambiguous. CDR1 SGHRS and CDR2 YFSETQ come from the germline V gene. The CDR3 loop spans 13 amino acids. Trimming took 2 bases from V and 1 from J, leaving 6 bases between them.

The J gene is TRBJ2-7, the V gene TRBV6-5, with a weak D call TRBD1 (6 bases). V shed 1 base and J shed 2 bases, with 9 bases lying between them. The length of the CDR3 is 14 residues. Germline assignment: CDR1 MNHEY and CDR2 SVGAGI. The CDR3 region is CASSYYRDTYEQYF. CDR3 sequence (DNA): TGTGCCAGCAGTTACTATAGGGACACCTACGAGCAGTACTTC.

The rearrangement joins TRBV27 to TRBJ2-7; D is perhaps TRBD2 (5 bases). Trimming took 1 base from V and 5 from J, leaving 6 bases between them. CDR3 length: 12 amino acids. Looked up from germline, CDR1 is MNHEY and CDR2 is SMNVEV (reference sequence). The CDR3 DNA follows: TGTGCCAGCAGTTTATGGGGAGACGAGCAGTACTTC. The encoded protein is CASSLWGDEQYF.

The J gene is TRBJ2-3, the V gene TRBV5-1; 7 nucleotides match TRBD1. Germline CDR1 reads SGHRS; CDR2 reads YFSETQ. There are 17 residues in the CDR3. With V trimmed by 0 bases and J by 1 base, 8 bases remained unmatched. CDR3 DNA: TGCGCCAGCAGCTTGGGGGGGACAGCTGCGGGCACAGATACGCAGTATTTT. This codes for CASSLGGTAAGTDTQYF.

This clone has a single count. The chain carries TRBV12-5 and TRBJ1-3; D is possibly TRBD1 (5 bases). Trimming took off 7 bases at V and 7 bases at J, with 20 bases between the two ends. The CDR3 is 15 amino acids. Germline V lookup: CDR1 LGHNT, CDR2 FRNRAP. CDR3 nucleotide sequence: TGTGCTAGTGCCAGGGCAGATGGCTGGCCCAACACCATATATTTT. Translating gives CASARADGWPNTIYF.

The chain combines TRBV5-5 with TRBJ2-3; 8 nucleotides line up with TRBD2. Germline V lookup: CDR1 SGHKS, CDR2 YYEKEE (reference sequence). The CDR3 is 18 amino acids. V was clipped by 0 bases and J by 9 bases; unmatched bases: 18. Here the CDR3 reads CASSLGVFGGGTGRTQYF. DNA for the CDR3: TGTGCCAGCAGCTTGGGAGTCTTTGGCGGGGGGACTGGGAGAACGCAGTATTTT.

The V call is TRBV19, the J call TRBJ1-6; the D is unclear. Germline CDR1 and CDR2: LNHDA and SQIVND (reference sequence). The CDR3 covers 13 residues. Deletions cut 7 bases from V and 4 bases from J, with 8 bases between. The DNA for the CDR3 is TGTGCCAGTAACCCCGGTTATAATTCACCCCTCCACTTT. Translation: CASNPGYNSPLHF.

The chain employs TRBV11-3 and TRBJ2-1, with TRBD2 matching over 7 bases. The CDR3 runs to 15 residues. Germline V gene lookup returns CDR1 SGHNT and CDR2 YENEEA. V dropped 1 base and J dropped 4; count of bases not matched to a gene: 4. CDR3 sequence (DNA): TGTGCCAGCAGCTTAGCCGGGGGAGGGTACAATGAGCAGTTCTTC. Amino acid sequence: CASSLAGGGYNEQFF.